This TCR beta chain was captured by sequencing in a study of blood T cells in healthy people across ages. A sample-barcoded 5' primer and a J-beta primer mix were used in a second PCR of roughly 7 to 11 cycles. Each sample provided no less than 2.5 million CDR3-containing paired-end reads. One entry per CDR3 protein results from TCRdb running MiXCR on the 5' RACE reads. The sample records hundreds of thousands of distinct CDR3 sequences, approximately 30% being singletons. This clonotype has at least ten counts. Antigen unknown. This CDR3 contains 15 residues. J was trimmed by 7 bases and V by 3 bases; bases with no gene match: 9. Germline V CDR1 and CDR2: SGHDT, YYEEEE. Approximately 9 milliliters was the volume of peripheral blood drawn from each donor. Broader study findings: Comparison with aged donors showed that long-lived donors had more naive CD4+ cells and higher diversity. The fall in TCR beta diversity per million T cells was roughly linear with age.

The rearrangement uses TRBV5-6 and TRBJ2-3, with 9 positions matching TRBD2. Sample: blood. This sequence originates from a woman over 75 in good health. The CDR3 loop is CASSSPTSGGYTQYF. CDR3 bases: TGTGCCAGCAGCTCCCCAACGAGCGGGGGGTATACGCAGTATTTT.